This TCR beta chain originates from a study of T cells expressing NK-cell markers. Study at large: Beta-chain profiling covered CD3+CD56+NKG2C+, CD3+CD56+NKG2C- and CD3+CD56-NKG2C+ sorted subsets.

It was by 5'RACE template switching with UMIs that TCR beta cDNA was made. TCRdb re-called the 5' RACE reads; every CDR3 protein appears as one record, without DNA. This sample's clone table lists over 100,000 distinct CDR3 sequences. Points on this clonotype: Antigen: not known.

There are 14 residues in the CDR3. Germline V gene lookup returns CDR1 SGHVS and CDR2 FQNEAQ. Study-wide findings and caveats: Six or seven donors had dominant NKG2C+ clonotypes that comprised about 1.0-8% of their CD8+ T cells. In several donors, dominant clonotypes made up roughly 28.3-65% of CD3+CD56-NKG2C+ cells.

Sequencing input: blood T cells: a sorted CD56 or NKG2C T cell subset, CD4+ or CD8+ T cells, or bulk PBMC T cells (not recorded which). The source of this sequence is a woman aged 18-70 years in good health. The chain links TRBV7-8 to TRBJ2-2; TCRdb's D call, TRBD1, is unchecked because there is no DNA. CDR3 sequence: CASIRTGVTGELFF.